The entry that follows covers one T cell receptor (beta chain) sequence. This clone is termed medium-sized (0.01 to 0.1%). Its target antigen remains unknown. There are no base qualities to consult, and no much larger clone falls within one base. Counted from cysteine to phenylalanine, this CDR3 has 16 amino acids. The kept DNA is CDR3 alone, 48 bases in frame from the first base. V was cut back by 5 bases and J by 6 bases, leaving a gap of 20 bases between them. The germline V gene encodes CDR1 MGHRA and CDR2 YSYEKL. These data belong to a study of PD-1 blockade in classical Hodgkin lymphoma (dated by TCRdb to between 2020 and 2021). Turning to the overall study: Nivolumab dosing was 3 mg/kg intravenously every 2 weeks, continuing until either disease progression or unacceptable toxicity. The study used TCR beta sequencing and CyTOF to define a peripheral blood immune signature of response to PD-1 blockade in classical Hodgkin lymphoma.

Genomic DNA was isolated using the Qiagen DNeasy kit from unsorted PBMCs as well as from negatively selected CD4+ and CD8+ fractions. TCR beta CDR3 regions were subjected to amplification by immunoSEQ multiplex PCR with primers that anneal to V and J segments. A synthetic immune receptor repertoire was used to minimize amplification bias, and any remaining bias was removed computationally after sequencing. As for how the authors treated the data: Custom Python scripts were used to quantify repertoire diversity as the Shannon entropy index. The unsorted, CD4+ and CD8+ repertoires were each analyzed separately, with the exception of combined analyses, where CD4+ and CD8+ sequences were merged in silico. Clonal expansion was defined as at least a 2-fold frequency increase after treatment relative to C1D1, with a pseudocount of 0.5 for undetected baseline clones. Singleton clones were defined as clones with 0 or 1 copy at C1D1, and non-singleton clones were defined as clones with 2 or more copies. By matching protein sequences in sorted samples from the same patient, clones expanded in unsorted samples were annotated as CD4+, CD8+ or unknown. Wilcoxon tests were applied to paired samples to test diversity changes from C1D1 to C4D1. TCRdb obtained this table from immuneACCESS and retained in-frame rearrangements with V and J assigned. These tables miss some clones; where compared with another copy, unresolved V genes account for less than half of the shortfall, and the remainder is unexplained. That table is the source of V, J and clone size, and D and trimming were worked out from the DNA. For this sample there are 20,000 to 25,000 clones; under 70% appear just once. About 5% of the sample belongs to the ten largest clones.

The time point label corresponds to: cycle 1 day 1 (C1D1), immediately before nivolumab initiation. Every trial patient had relapsed following autologous stem cell transplantation, and prior brentuximab vedotin exposure was what differed among cohorts A, B and C. The trial cohort included fewer than 65 patients with relapsed/refractory classical Hodgkin lymphoma, and each patient had a best overall response of complete response, partial response or progressive disease. Single-agent nivolumab was administered to trial patients in the multi-cohort phase II CheckMate 205 trial. An independent review committee assessed best overall response by applying the 2007 International Working Group response criteria. Trial PBMCs were obtained immediately prior to nivolumab initiation (C1D1) and on therapy at cycle 2 day 1 and cycle 4 day 1. Peripheral blood was collected in 8 mL Vacutainer Cell Preparation Tubes, from which PBMCs were isolated by centrifugation and then cryopreserved.

The paper as a whole reports these results and caveats: CD4+ but not CD8+ TCR diversity rose significantly by C4D1 (p=0.0027 vs p=0.16), most apparent in complete responders (p=0.02). Baseline TCR diversity was reported to be lower in newly diagnosed patients than in healthy donors and to be lower still in relapsed/refractory patients. Trial patients achieving complete response had baseline diversity similar to newly diagnosed patients, whereas partial responders and progressors had significantly lower diversity. The study was restricted to a single clinical trial cohort, and the causes of repertoire differences, possibly disease activity or prior therapy, were left undefined. Diversity was lower in patients who began nivolumab less than 1 year after ASCT, so these patients were left out of later analyses to avoid confounding by immune reconstitution.

The sequence derives from a human donor with classical Hodgkin lymphoma. This chain is built from TRBV4-1 and TRBJ2-1; a tentative D match to TRBD1 spans 5 bases. The source material was peripheral blood mononuclear cells (PBMCs), sampled at baseline. The CDR3 protein: CASSEATGASVNEQFF. DNA sequence: TGCGCCAGCAGCGAGGCAACAGGTGCCTCGGTCAATGAGCAGTTCTTC.